A selection of T cell receptor beta chains follows, all from one sample in a study of metastatic and nonmetastatic thyroid tumors. TCRdb re-called the PCR reads via MiXCR. The sample has some 38,000 clones, approximately 13% seen once; the top ten hold 9% to 9.5%. Input material: blood. The receptors originated from a female donor with papillary thyroid cancer or a benign thyroid nodule (not recorded which). Some clones in this sample may be carry-over from other donors' samples. Each CDR3 is given with its conserved first and last residue. The order of the fields is clone size, J gene, V gene, D gene, CDR3 protein, CDR3 DNA. The D gene is left open where the match is weak. Clone size is stated in some rows and not others, as once, few, many or a class when expanded.

many	TRBJ2-3	TRBV2	TRBD2	CASSLAGRTDTQYF	TGTGCCAGCAGCCTAGCGGGGAGGACAGATACGCAGTATTTT
many	TRBJ2-1	TRBV10-1	TRBD2	CASSDGSGTIHEQFF	TGCGCCAGCAGTGATGGTAGCGGGACGATTCATGAGCAGTTCTTC
many	TRBJ2-7	TRBV4-1	TRBD1	CASSLGGQGIYEQYF	TGCGCCAGCAGCCTAGGGGGACAGGGAATCTACGAGCAGTACTTC
-	TRBJ2-4	TRBV12-3/TRBV12-4	TRBD2	CASSATYLLGRLAKNIQYF	TGTGCCAGCAGTGCCACTTACCTCCTAGGACGACTAGCCAAAAACATCCAGTACTTC
few	TRBJ2-1	TRBV9	TRBD2	CASTLGASGRPGSEQFF	TGTGCCAGCACCCTAGGAGCTAGCGGGAGGCCGGGGAGTGAGCAGTTCTTC
many	TRBJ2-4	TRBV10-1	TRBD1	CASIGVSEGQGENIQYF	TGCGCCAGCATAGGGGTTAGTGAGGGACAGGGGGAAAACATTCAGTACTTC
-	TRBJ1-2	TRBV24-1	TRBD1	CATRTAGQGSPNYGYTF	TGTGCCACCAGGACGGCGGGACAGGGGTCCCCTAACTATGGCTACACCTTC
-	TRBJ1-5	TRBV28	TRBD1	CASQGQGQPQHF	TGTGCCAGCCAAGGACAGGGTCAGCCCCAGCATTTT
many	TRBJ2-5	TRBV19	-	CASSRGAETQYF	TGTGCCAGTAGTCGGGGAGCGGAGACCCAGTACTTC
many	TRBJ1-2	TRBV19	-	CASSIGRGNYGYTF	TGTGCCAGTAGTATAGGCAGGGGAAACTATGGCTACACCTTC
medium-sized	TRBJ2-2	TRBV6-1	-	CASSNRGAELFF	TGTGCCAGCAGCAACCGCGGTGCAGAGCTGTTTTTT
many	TRBJ1-3	TRBV7-9	-	CASSLGPTGRHTIYF	TGTGCCAGCAGCTTAGGCCCGACAGGCCGCCACACCATATATTTT
many	TRBJ2-7	TRBV28	TRBD1	CASSSGTVPYEQYF	TGTGCCAGCAGTTCCGGGACAGTCCCCTACGAGCAGTACTTC
many	TRBJ2-1	TRBV9	-	CASNHIGGGGNEQFF	TGTGCCAGCAACCACATAGGAGGGGGAGGGAATGAGCAGTTCTTC
-	TRBJ2-1	TRBV14	-	CASSQGQRVTYNEQFF	TGTGCCAGCAGCCAAGGTCAGCGGGTGACCTACAATGAGCAGTTCTTC
few	TRBJ2-7	TRBV28	-	CAILSPCKWYEQYF	TGTGCCATCCTCTCTCCCTGCAAATGGTACGAGCAGTACTTC
few	TRBJ2-3	TRBV6-1	-	CASRRAGTGNTQYF	TGTGCCAGCAGACGGGCCGGGACGGGCAATACGCAGTATTTT
-	TRBJ1-1	TRBV7-3	-	CASCLLPGFGPEAFF	TGTGCCAGCTGCCTATTGCCGGGTTTTGGGCCTGAAGCTTTCTTT
many	TRBJ2-2	TRBV24-1	-	CATSDLFGELFF	TGTGCCACCAGTGATTTGTTCGGGGAGCTGTTTTTT
many	TRBJ2-7	TRBV28	TRBD1	CASSPGQVLYEQYF	TGTGCCAGCAGCCCCGGACAGGTACTCTACGAGCAGTACTTC
many	TRBJ1-5	TRBV7-8	-	CASSLVDQNQPQHF	TGTGCCAGCAGCTTAGTAGATCAGAATCAGCCCCAGCATTTT
-	TRBJ1-1	TRBV4-1	-	CASSREGRLDLRNTEAFF	TGCGCCAGCAGCCGCGAGGGGAGGCTTGACTTGAGGAACACTGAAGCTTTCTTT
many	TRBJ2-7	TRBV15	-	CATSRVRFTHEQYF	TGTGCCACCAGCAGAGTGAGGTTTACCCACGAGCAGTACTTC
few	TRBJ1-2	TRBV6-1	TRBD1	CASSEVGGRSGYTF	TGTGCCAGCAGTGAAGTAGGGGGCAGGAGTGGCTACACCTTC
many	TRBJ1-1	TRBV5-6	-	CASSLWGTLNTEAFF	TGTGCCAGCAGCTTGTGGGGGACACTGAACACTGAAGCTTTCTTT
-	TRBJ1-5	TRBV7-9	-	CANSLGIYQPQHF	TGTGCCAACAGCTTAGGCATCTATCAGCCCCAGCATTTT
many	TRBJ2-1	TRBV24-1	TRBD2	CATSDLASGNIYNEQFF	TGTGCCACCAGTGATTTGGCTAGCGGGAACATTTACAATGAGCAGTTCTTC
-	TRBJ2-7	TRBV4-2	-	CVSSPDRSSSYEQYF	TGTGTCAGCAGCCCTGATCGGAGCAGCTCCTACGAGCAGTACTTC
many	TRBJ1-1	TRBV28	-	CASSLIGGWNTEAFF	TGTGCCAGCAGTTTAATCGGGGGCTGGAACACTGAAGCTTTCTTT
many	TRBJ2-2	TRBV3-1	-	CASRSTDKTGELFF	TGTGCCAGCAGGTCGACAGATAAGACCGGGGAGCTGTTTTTT
-	TRBJ2-1	TRBV5-8	-	CASSFETAYNEQFF	TGTGCCAGCAGCTTTGAGACAGCTTACAATGAGCAGTTCTTC
-	TRBJ2-1	TRBV5-1	-	CASSLAYNSYNEQFF	TGCGCCAGCAGCTTGGCTTATAACTCCTACAATGAGCAGTTCTTC
few	TRBJ2-1	TRBV28	-	CASSTHPGEQVF	TGCGCCAGCAGTACCCACCCGGGTGAGCAGGTCTTC
many	TRBJ2-2	TRBV2	-	CASRDSRGNTGELFF	TGTGCCAGCCGGGACTCCCGTGGGAACACCGGGGAGCTGTTTTTT
many	TRBJ2-3	TRBV4-1	TRBD1	CASSQQDRVEYTQYF	TGCGCCAGCAGCCAACAAGACAGGGTAGAATATACGCAGTATTTT
-	TRBJ2-1	TRBV6-1	TRBD2	CASSPLAGGRHNEQFF	TGTGCCAGCAGTCCCCTAGCGGGAGGGCGACACAATGAGCAGTTCTTC
medium-sized	TRBJ2-7	TRBV28	-	CASSFPTYEQYF	TGTGCCAGCAGTTTCCCCACCTACGAGCAGTACTTC
-	TRBJ2-7	TRBV9	TRBD2	CASSGAKGGEWAGDPYEQYF	TGTGCCAGCAGCGGTGCCAAGGGCGGTGAGTGGGCGGGAGACCCCTACGAGCAGTACTTC
few	TRBJ2-3	TRBV27	TRBD2	CANSVGTSKPPDTQYF	TGTGCCAACAGTGTGGGGACTAGCAAACCCCCAGATACGCAGTATTTT
few	TRBJ2-7	TRBV20-1	TRBD2	CSARGASGATYEQYF	TGCAGTGCTAGAGGGGCCAGCGGGGCCACCTACGAGCAGTACTTC
many	TRBJ2-3	TRBV10-1	-	CASSEARITDTQYF	TGCGCCAGCAGTGAAGCCCGTATCACAGATACGCAGTATTTT
-	TRBJ2-3	TRBV30	TRBD2	CAGGTSDTDTQYF	TGTGCCGGGGGGACTAGCGACACAGATACGCAGTATTTT